This T cell receptor (beta chain) was sequenced in a study of blood T cell repertoires in COVID-19. In the study overall: Samples taken during acute and convalescent COVID-19 were collected in the United States, Italy and Spain. T cells, B-cell-depleted T cells, or PBMCs supplied cDNA or gDNA.

Assay: immunoSEQ multiplex PCR; the TCRdb copy retains only in-frame clones and omits some. The table includes 100,000 to 150,000 clones, more than 75% detected once. There are a few counts of this clone. The ends lost 5 bases at V and 1 base at J; junction bases unmatched: 10. The germline V gene has CDR1 SEHNR and CDR2 FQNEAQ (reference sequence). The CDR3 contains 18 residues. Sequenced material: peripheral blood. The source of this sequence is a woman in her seventies with acute or convalescent COVID-19. The rearrangement joins TRBV7-9 to TRBJ2-6, with 8 bases that match TRBD2. CDR3 nucleotide sequence: TGTGCCAGCAGCGGGTGGACTAGCAGTGGGTCTGGGGCCAACGTCCTGACTTTC. Its protein is CASSGWTSSGSGANVLTF.